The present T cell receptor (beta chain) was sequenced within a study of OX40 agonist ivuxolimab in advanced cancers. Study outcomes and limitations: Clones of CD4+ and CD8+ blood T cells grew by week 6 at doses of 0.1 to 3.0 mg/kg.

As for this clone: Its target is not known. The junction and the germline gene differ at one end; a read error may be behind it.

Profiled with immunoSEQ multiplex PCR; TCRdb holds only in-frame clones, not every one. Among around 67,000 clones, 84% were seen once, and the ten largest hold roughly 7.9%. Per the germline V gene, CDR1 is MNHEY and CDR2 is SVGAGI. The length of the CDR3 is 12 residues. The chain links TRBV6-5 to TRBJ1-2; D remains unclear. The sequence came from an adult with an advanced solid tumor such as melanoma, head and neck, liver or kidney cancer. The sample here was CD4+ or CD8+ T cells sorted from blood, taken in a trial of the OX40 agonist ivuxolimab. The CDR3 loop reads CASNYSPNGYTF. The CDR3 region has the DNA TGTGCCAGCAATTACTCCCCAAATGGCTACACCTTC.